These 3 T cell receptor beta chains were all obtained from the same sample, sequenced in a study of regulatory T cells in long-lasting Graves disease. Time point in this sample: persistent/refractory GD, antithyroid drugs over 5 years with positive TRAb. Scientists built the TCR library using RNA that was extracted from PBMCs. Relying on iRepertoire HTBI primers and Arm-PCR of CDR3 regions, the team built TCR beta libraries. TCRdb used MiXCR to reprocess the multiplex PCR reads, holding one entry per CDR3 protein. There are 360,000 or so distinct CDR3 sequences in the sample; 20% to 25% occur only once, and about 29% lies in the top ten. This material consisted of peripheral blood mononuclear cells (PBMCs), taken when the disease was refractory, from a patient treated with antithyroid drugs. The receptors stem from a middle-aged woman with Graves disease.

This clonotype has more than one count but fewer than ten. The chain has TRBV20-1 and TRBJ2-7; 9 nucleotides line up with TRBD2. V lost 0 bases, J lost 3 bases, and 6 bases stayed unmatched. In germline, CDR1 is DFQATT, CDR2 SNEGSKA (reference sequence). The length of the CDR3 is 15 residues. The CDR3 protein is CSARDPPSGNYEQYF. CDR3 in DNA: TGCAGTGCTAGAGATCCCCCTAGCGGGAACTACGAGCAGTACTTC.

This chain joins TRBV5-1 and TRBJ2-1, with 8 bases fitting TRBD2. Germline CDR1 and CDR2: SGHRS and YFSETQ. CDR3 length: 14 residues. Trimming took 7 bases from V and 6 from J; bases not matched to a gene: 9. The CDR3 here is CASPGAGGSNEQFF. Written as DNA, the CDR3 is TGCGCCAGCCCGGGGGCGGGAGGCAGCAATGAGCAGTTCTTC.

This clonotype was detected many times. V gene TRBV5-1 combines with J gene TRBJ2-4, with a weak D call TRBD2 (6 bases). Germline loops: CDR1 SGHRS, CDR2 YFSETQ. CDR3 size: 14 residues. V lost 0 bases, J lost 9 bases, and 13 bases lay in between. The CDR3 DNA is TGCGCCAGCAGCTTGGGGCGACTAGATGGCATTCAGTACTTC. It yields the protein CASSLGRLDGIQYF. Full variable domain (missing parts from reference TRBV5-1 and TRBJ2-4): KAGVTQTPRYLIKTRGQQVTLSCSPISGHRSVSWYQQTPGQGLQFLFEYFSETQRNKGNFPGRFSGRQFSNSRSEMNVSTLELGDSALYLCASSLGRLDGIQYFGAGTRLSVL.